This T cell receptor (beta chain) was sequenced in a study of blood T cell repertoires in COVID-19. The table came from immunoSEQ multiplex PCR; TCRdb's copy has only in-frame clones and leaves some out. The sample lists about 54,000 clones; over 80% were seen once. This CDR3 has 16 amino acids. CDR1 is SGDLS and CDR2 is YYNGEE in the germline V gene. The V end lost 0 bases, the J end lost 5 bases, and 15 bases lay between the germline ends. Material: peripheral blood. This receptor was identified in a middle-aged man with COVID-19, enrolled during active disease. V is TRBV9 and J is TRBJ2-1, with D unresolved. CDR3: CASSVDMASGHNEQFF. Written as DNA, the CDR3 is TGTGCCAGCAGCGTAGATATGGCCTCAGGTCACAATGAGCAGTTCTTC.